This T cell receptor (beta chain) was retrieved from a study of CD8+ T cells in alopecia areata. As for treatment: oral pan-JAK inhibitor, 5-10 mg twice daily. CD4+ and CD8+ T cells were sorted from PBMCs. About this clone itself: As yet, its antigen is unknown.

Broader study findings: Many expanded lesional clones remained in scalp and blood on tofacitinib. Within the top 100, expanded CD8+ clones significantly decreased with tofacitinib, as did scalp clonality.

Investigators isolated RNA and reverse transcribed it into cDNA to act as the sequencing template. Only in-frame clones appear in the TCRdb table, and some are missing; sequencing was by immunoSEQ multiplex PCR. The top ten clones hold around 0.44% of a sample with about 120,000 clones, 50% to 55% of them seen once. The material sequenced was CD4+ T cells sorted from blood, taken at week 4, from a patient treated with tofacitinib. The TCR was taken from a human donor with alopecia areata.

The CDR3: CSVEARQAYNEQFF. CDR3 nucleotide sequence: TGCAGCGTTGAAGCCAGACAGGCTTACAATGAGCAGTTCTTC. This chain connects TRBV29-1 to TRBJ2-1; D might be TRBD1 (6 bases). V shed 1 base and J shed 4 bases, with 11 bases lying between them. CDR3 length: 14 amino acids. The germline V gene encodes CDR1 SQVTM and CDR2 ANQGSEA.